This T cell receptor beta chain originates from a study of blood T cell repertoires in COVID-19. Study summary: Sites in the United States, Italy and Spain provided acute and convalescent COVID-19 samples. PBMCs, B-cell-depleted T cells, or T cells were the source of the cDNA or gDNA that made up the material.

Per the study methods: Reference gene primer amplification gave nucleated cell count estimates. Only in-frame clones appear in the TCRdb table, and some are missing; sequencing was by immunoSEQ multiplex PCR. That table furnishes V, J and clone size, whereas the DNA furnished D and trimming. The table includes more than 90,000 clones, more than 75% detected once. V lost 2 bases to trimming and J lost 1 base; unmatched junction nucleotides: 13. Germline values: CDR1 MNHEY, CDR2 SVGEGT. The CDR3 runs 18 residues. The chain employs TRBV6-2 or TRBV6-3 and TRBJ1-1; TRBD1 agrees at 7 bases. This TCR was recovered from a man at least 80 years old with acute or convalescent COVID-19. Sequenced sample: peripheral blood. The CDR3 is CASSYQRQGRSGNTEAFF. In DNA, the CDR3 is TGTGCCAGCAGTTACCAGAGACAGGGTCGTTCGGGGAACACTGAAGCTTTCTTT.